This TCR beta chain was documented in a study of cytomegalovirus exposure and HLA in healthy donors. The primer mix had 60 Vbeta and 13 Jbeta primers. Data came from immunoSEQ multiplex PCR; TCRdb stores just in-frame clones and leaves some out. The data contain some 130,000 clones, approximately 79% of them singletons. The CDR3 covers 10 residues. The V end was cut by 7 bases, the J end by 12 bases, with 10 bases between. Germline V lookup: CDR1 SNHLY, CDR2 FYNNEI. The material sequenced was PBMCs. This receptor was taken from a woman aged 50 to 60 in good health and CMV-seropositive. The chain links TRBV2 to TRBJ1-5; D is possibly TRBD1 (5 bases). The CDR3 spells CASKLTDQHF. The CDR3 nucleotides are TGTGCCAGCAAATTGACAGACCAGCATTTT.